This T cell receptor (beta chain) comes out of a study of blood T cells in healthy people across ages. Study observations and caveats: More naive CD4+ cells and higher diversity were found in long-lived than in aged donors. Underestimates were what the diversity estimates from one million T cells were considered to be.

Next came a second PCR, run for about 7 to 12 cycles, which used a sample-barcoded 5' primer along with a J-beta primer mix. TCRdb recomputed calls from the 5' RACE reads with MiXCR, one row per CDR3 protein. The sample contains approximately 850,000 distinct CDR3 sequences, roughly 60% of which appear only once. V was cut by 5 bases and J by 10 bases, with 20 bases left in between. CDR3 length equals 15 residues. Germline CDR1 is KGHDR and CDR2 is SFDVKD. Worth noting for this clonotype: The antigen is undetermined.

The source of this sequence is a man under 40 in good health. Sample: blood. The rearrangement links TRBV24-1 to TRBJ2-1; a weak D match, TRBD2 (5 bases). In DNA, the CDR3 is TGTGCCACCAGTGCCCCTTCAGCGCCCTCGGGAGAGCAGTTCTTC. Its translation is CATSAPSAPSGEQFF.